This T cell receptor (beta chain) originates from a study of CD8 T cells in ankylosing spondylitis. CDR1 is SQVTM and CDR2 is ANQGSEA in the germline V gene. The CDR3 length is 13 residues. Trimming took 7 bases from V and 1 from J; bases not matched to a gene: 6. Only a few counts were recorded for this clonotype. TCRdb called the 5' RACE reads again in MiXCR, with one record for every CDR3 protein. The table has approximately 92,000 distinct CDR3 sequences, about 9% seen once. The sequence came from a male donor with ankylosing spondylitis or in good health (not recorded which). This sequence joins TRBV29-1 and TRBJ2-5; 7 positions agree with TRBD2. Material for sequencing was blood, either unsorted or a sorted T cell fraction (not recorded which). The CDR3 DNA is TGCAGCGCTATATGGGGGGGCCAAGAGACCCAGTACTTC. It encodes CSAIWGGQETQYF.